This T cell receptor (beta chain) comes out of a study of T cells in Graves' hyperthyroidism and ophthalmopathy. The CDR3 spans 13 residues. Per germline, CDR1 DFQATT and CDR2 SNEGSKA (reference sequence). V was trimmed by 4 bases and J by 4 bases, leaving 10 bases between them. This clonotype was counted ten times or more. There were TCR beta CDR3 regions amplified from RNA transcripts. When the TCR CDR3 underwent first-round RT-PCR, the HTBI primer set was used. TCRdb passed the multiplex PCR reads through MiXCR, listing each CDR3 protein once. The sample lists 89,000 or so distinct CDR3 sequences; 35% to 45% were seen once.

The specimen sequenced was peripheral blood or thyroid tissue (not recorded which). The J gene is TRBJ2-2, the V gene TRBV20-1, with no clear D. This receptor was identified in a woman in her 30s with Graves' hyperthyroidism. The CDR3 DNA sequence: TGCAGTGCTAATCTAGTGGGCACCGGGGAGCTGTTTTTT. This encodes CSANLVGTGELFF.